This T cell receptor beta chain was retrieved from a study of T-cell memory formation after mild COVID-19. The CDR3 is 17 amino acids. Trimming stripped 6 bases from V and 4 bases from J, with 22 bases between. TCRdb reprocessed the 5' RACE reads via MiXCR and lists one record per CDR3 protein. The sample shows over 50,000 distinct CDR3 sequences, around 10% of them seen only once. This clonotype was seen more than once but under ten times. The source is an adult woman who had mild COVID-19 (a few samples of this study predate the infection). Cell type and time point are not known. The genes are TRBV12-3 or TRBV12-4 and TRBJ2-1, with D possibly matching TRBD2 (6 bases). Sequenced sample: PBMCs or a T cell subset sorted from them (not recorded which). This chain's CDR3 is CASSSASGTGVYNEQFF. The DNA of the CDR3 is TGTGCCAGCAGCTCCGCCTCTGGGACTGGAGTATACAATGAGCAGTTCTTC.